A selection of T cell receptor beta chains follows, all from one sample in a study of T cell responses to AZD1222 COVID-19 vaccine. Clones were sequenced by immunoSEQ multiplex PCR, and TCRdb holds only the in-frame ones, with some missing. The sample shows more than 140,000 clones, 88% of them seen only once. The sequencing used peripheral blood, collected on day 0 of AZD1222 vaccination. The receptors derive from an adult in good health. Each CDR3 is given with its conserved first and last residue. D genes are given only for firm matches. The listing skips clone size in some rows; elsewhere it reads once, few, many or a size class.

TGTGCCAGCAGCCCACTCTTCGCGTCCTCCTACAATGAGCAGTTCTTC | CASSPLFASSYNEQFF | TRBJ2-1 | TRBV7-6 | - | -
TGTGCCAGCAGCTTAGGAAGGGACTCCTCCGGGACGTATGAAAAACTGTTTTTT | CASSLGRDSSGTYEKLFF | TRBJ1-4 | TRBV7-9 | - | -
TGTGCCAGCAGTGAAGATGGGGGGCCAGTGATCATGAACACTGAAGCTTTCTTT | CASSEDGGPVIMNTEAFF | TRBJ1-1 | TRBV6-1 | - | -
TGTGCCAGCAGCAACAGCCAGTCCTACGAGCAGTACTTC | CASSNSQSYEQYF | TRBJ2-7 | TRBV11-1 | - | -
TGTGCCAGCAGCGGAACAGGCACAGATACGCAGTATTTT | CASSGTGTDTQYF | TRBJ2-3 | TRBV9 | - | -
TGTGCCAGCAGCTTAACCGGTCTGGGGGCGCCTGGAAACACCATATATTTT | CASSLTGLGAPGNTIYF | TRBJ1-3 | TRBV11-3 | once | -
TGTGCCAGCAGTTACCGACTAGCGAGAACCTACGAGCAGTACTTC | CASSYRLARTYEQYF | TRBJ2-7 | TRBV6-2/TRBV6-3 | - | TRBD2
TGTGCCAGCAGCTTAAGGGGAGGCAATCAGCCCCAGCATTTT | CASSLRGGNQPQHF | TRBJ1-5 | TRBV11-3 | - | -
TGTGCCAGCAGCTTAGGTTCCCACCAGCCCCAGCATTTT | CASSLGSHQPQHF | TRBJ1-5 | TRBV7-2 | - | -
TGCGCCAGCAGCTTGGGTGACACGGCCTCGGGGTTCTTC | CASSLGDTASGFF | TRBJ2-1 | TRBV5-1 | - | -
TGTGCCAGCAGTTACATCAGTACAGTTATATACACTGAAGCTTTCTTT | CASSYISTVIYTEAFF | TRBJ1-1 | TRBV6-5 | - | -
TGTGCCAGCAGTTCCAGGGGGCGTAATGAAGCTTTCTTT | CASSSRGRNEAFF | TRBJ1-1 | TRBV27 | - | TRBD1
TGTGCCAGTAGTAGATCGGGAGCCTATGAGCAGTTCTTC | CASSRSGAYEQFF | TRBJ2-1 | TRBV19 | few | -
TGTGCCAGCAGTTTTTGGGACAGGGGTGGCGAGCAGTACTTC | CASSFWDRGGEQYF | TRBJ2-7 | TRBV27 | - | TRBD1
TGTGCCAGCAGTCTAGGAGGGGGGAGGGAGTTCTTC | CASSLGGGREFF | TRBJ2-1 | TRBV11-2 | - | -
TGTGCCAGCAGCTTGCAGGGCAATTCACCCCTCCACTTT | CASSLQGNSPLHF | TRBJ1-6 | TRBV13 | once | -
TGTGCCAGCAGTTTAAGGAGGGATCGCAATGAAAAACTGTTTTTT | CASSLRRDRNEKLFF | TRBJ1-4 | TRBV27 | - | -
TGTGCCAGCAGCGCCACAGGGGGTAGGGCCAACGTCCTGACTTTC | CASSATGGRANVLTF | TRBJ2-6 | TRBV9 | few | TRBD1
TGTGCCAGCTCACTCCGGGACGGTAGCTCTGGAAACACCATATATTTT | CASSLRDGSSGNTIYF | TRBJ1-3 | TRBV18 | - | -
TGCGCCAGCAGCCACAGGGGGCAAGTAGCAGATACGCAGTATTTT | CASSHRGQVADTQYF | TRBJ2-3 | TRBV5-1 | once | TRBD1
TGTGCCAGCAGCTTGACTCCGGGACAGGGGGCGACTGAAGCTTTCTTT | CASSLTPGQGATEAFF | TRBJ1-1 | TRBV9 | - | TRBD1
TGTGCCAGCAGACCAGGGGGACTCACTGAAGCTTTCTTT | CASRPGGLTEAFF | TRBJ1-1 | TRBV7-9 | once | TRBD1
TGCAGCGTGGGACATGCCAATCAGCCCCAGCATTTT | CSVGHANQPQHF | TRBJ1-5 | TRBV29-1 | - | -
TGTGCCAGCAGCTTAATCCAGGGTGAAGCTTTCTTT | CASSLIQGEAFF | TRBJ1-1 | TRBV7-9 | - | -
TGCGCCAGCAGGAGCAACCCGGGACAGTGGGAAAAACTGTTTTTT | CASRSNPGQWEKLFF | TRBJ1-4 | TRBV5-1 | - | TRBD1
TGCAGCGCTGGGGCAACTAATGAAAAACTGTTTTTT | CSAGATNEKLFF | TRBJ1-4 | TRBV29-1 | - | -
TGTGCCAGCAGCGTTAAGGGATCGCGGGGAGACAATGAGCAGTTCTTC | CASSVKGSRGDNEQFF | TRBJ2-1 | TRBV9 | once | -
TGTGCCAGCAGCCATGTCCTATACAATGAGCAGTTCTTC | CASSHVLYNEQFF | TRBJ2-1 | TRBV4-2 | - | -
TGTGCCAGCAGCTCTACAGTAAATTCACCCCTCCACTTT | CASSSTVNSPLHF | TRBJ1-6 | TRBV11-2 | - | -
TGTGCCAGCAGCTTAGGCGGGAGTTTCTACGAGCAGTACTTC | CASSLGGSFYEQYF | TRBJ2-7 | TRBV13 | - | -
TGCAGTGCTAGTGTCAGGGGCGGCAATCAGCCCCAGCATTTT | CSASVRGGNQPQHF | TRBJ1-5 | TRBV20-1 | - | -
TGTGCCAGCAGCCCCCATGGACGGACAGTATCCTACGAGCAGTACTTC | CASSPHGRTVSYEQYF | TRBJ2-7 | TRBV5-8 | - | -
TGTGCCAGCAGCCCCGGTGTAGTCTCAGGCGAGCAGTACTTC | CASSPGVVSGEQYF | TRBJ2-7 | TRBV7-8 | - | -
TGTGCCAGCAGCCCAAGACTAGGCCCAGAGACCCAGTACTTC | CASSPRLGPETQYF | TRBJ2-5 | TRBV7-9 | - | -
TGTGCCAGCAGTTACTTTGGTAAGGATCAGCCCCAGCATTTT | CASSYFGKDQPQHF | TRBJ1-5 | TRBV6-2/TRBV6-3 | - | -
TGTGCCAGTAGTATAGATCCAGGGACAGGGACTGAGCAGTACTTC | CASSIDPGTGTEQYF | TRBJ2-7 | TRBV19 | - | TRBD1
TGTGCCAGCAGTGCTAATCTCGTACAGATTTCCTACGAGCAGTACTTC | CASSANLVQISYEQYF | TRBJ2-7 | TRBV6-1 | - | -
TGTGCCAGCAGTTATCCGGGACTAGCCGGGTACGAGCAGTACTTC | CASSYPGLAGYEQYF | TRBJ2-7 | TRBV6-2/TRBV6-3 | - | TRBD2
TGTGCCTGGAGTAAGGGGGGTGAGCAGTACTTC | CAWSKGGEQYF | TRBJ2-7 | TRBV30 | - | -
TGCGCCAGCAGCCAAACGACAGGGGGCGCGACTGAAGCTTTCTTT | CASSQTTGGATEAFF | TRBJ1-1 | TRBV4-3 | once | TRBD1
TGTGCCAGCTCACCCGACCTAAATGAGCAGTTCTTC | CASSPDLNEQFF | TRBJ2-1 | TRBV18 | - | -
TGTGCCAGCAGCTTGGGACTAGGGATTGGCACAGATACGCAGTATTTT | CASSLGLGIGTDTQYF | TRBJ2-3 | TRBV5-4 | - | -
TGTTCCGCCGGGACATCTCTCGCTGCCCCAGTGGGGACTGAAGCTTTCTTT | CSAGTSLAAPVGTEAFF | TRBJ1-1 | TRBV28 | - | -
TGTGCCAGCAGCTTAGCGGGGAGCACAGATACGCAGTATTTT | CASSLAGSTDTQYF | TRBJ2-3 | TRBV7-9 | - | -
TGTGCCAGCAGTTTAGCAGGGCATGGCTACACCTTC | CASSLAGHGYTF | TRBJ1-2 | TRBV12-3/TRBV12-4 | - | -
TGTGCCAGCAGTTACGTTCAGAATTCACCCCTCCACTTT | CASSYVQNSPLHF | TRBJ1-6 | TRBV6-5 | - | -
TGTGCCAGCAGTTACTCGCTTCTAGCCGCCTACGAGCAGTACTTC | CASSYSLLAAYEQYF | TRBJ2-7 | TRBV6-2/TRBV6-3 | - | -
TGTGCTAGCAGCTTGGGCGTTGCGGGAGAGTCTGAGCAGTTCTTC | CASSLGVAGESEQFF | TRBJ2-1 | TRBV7-7 | - | TRBD2
TGTGCCAGCAGCTTAAGAGTTCCCGGGACCAACACCGGGGAGCTGTTTTTT | CASSLRVPGTNTGELFF | TRBJ2-2 | TRBV7-2 | - | -
TGTGCCAGCAGTTACCCGGTGGGACAGGGGAACGGCTACACCTTC | CASSYPVGQGNGYTF | TRBJ1-2 | TRBV6-6 | once | TRBD1
TGTGCCAGCAGTTACGGGGCCACGAACACTGAAGCTTTCTTT | CASSYGATNTEAFF | TRBJ1-1 | TRBV6-5 | - | -
TGTGCCTGGAGTTTCGGGGGCGTCGGGCAAGATCAGCCCCAGCATTTT | CAWSFGGVGQDQPQHF | TRBJ1-5 | TRBV30 | - | -
TGTGCCTACAGTCCGGGACTAGTCGTCAAAAACATTCAGTACTTC | CAYSPGLVVKNIQYF | TRBJ2-4 | TRBV30 | - | TRBD2